This T cell receptor beta chain came from a study of shared clonotypes between healthy human individuals. Findings and limits, study-wide: When naive CD4 clonotypes were compared across four donors, about 4.9% were shared. Rarefaction showed sorted-subset sequencing was incomplete despite large depth.

Concerning this clone itself: Its antigen remains unknown.

V was pared by 8 bases and J by 8 bases, with 16 bases between. The CDR3 is made up of 13 amino acids. Germline loops: CDR1 LNHDA, CDR2 SQIVND (reference sequence). Data came from immunoSEQ multiplex PCR; TCRdb stores just in-frame clones and leaves some out. The table shows some 2 million clones, with about 95% occurring only once. Donors, without exception, were Caucasian adults residing in Nashville, Tennessee. This clonotype was sampled from a man younger than 35 in good health. The sequenced sample consisted of naive CD4+ T cells sorted from blood. The sample's subset: CD45RA+ positively selected. The V call is TRBV19, the J call TRBJ1-3; a possible D gene is TRBD1 (5 bases). The CDR3 is CASGSRAPDTIYF. DNA for the CDR3: TGTGCCAGTGGCTCCAGGGCTCCGGACACCATATATTTT.